Shown below are 18 T cell receptor beta chains from a single sample sequenced in a study of cytomegalovirus exposure and HLA in healthy donors. 13 Jbeta primers and 60 Vbeta primers were used for the PCR. Profiled with immunoSEQ multiplex PCR; TCRdb holds only in-frame clones, not every one. The top ten hold 6.3% of the sample, which has some 70,000 clones, around 76% seen once. Source material: PBMCs. The receptor set was obtained from a man aged 45-65 years in good health and CMV-seronegative.

Here the CDR3 DNA reads TGTGCCATCAGTGGGACAGCCTCGCCCTACGAGCAGTACTTC. Its translation: CAISGTASPYEQYF. This chain connects TRBV10-3 to TRBJ2-7, with TRBD1 as a possible D gene (6 bases). Germline values: CDR1 ENHRY, CDR2 SYGVKD. This CDR3 has 14 amino acids. V was clipped by 4 bases and J by 2 bases, with 12 bases between them.

The rearrangement links TRBV28 to TRBJ2-1; tentatively, D is TRBD1 (7 bases). The V end lost 6 bases, the J end lost 10 bases, and 10 bases lay between the germline ends. The V gene's germline CDR1 is MDHEN and CDR2 SYDVKM. The CDR3 length is 11 residues. The CDR3 region has the DNA TGTGCCAGCAGGTCAGGGGGGGAGCAGTTCTTC. Translated, it gives CASRSGGEQFF.

The gene calls are TRBV7-2 and TRBJ1-4; D is ambiguous. There are 13 residues in the CDR3. Germline values: CDR1 SGHTA, CDR2 FQGNSA. Trimming took 4 bases from V and 5 from J, leaving 8 bases between them. The CDR3 DNA is TGTGCCAGCAGCTCCACCCGGAATGAAAAACTGTTTTTT. Encoded protein: CASSSTRNEKLFF.

The chain joins TRBV5-8 to TRBJ1-1; D may be TRBD1 (6 bases). V was shortened by 0 bases and J by 2 bases, with 17 bases between the two germline ends. The CDR3 has 17 amino acids. The germline V gene has CDR1 SGHTS and CDR2 YDEGEE. CDR3 nucleotides: TGTGCCAGCAGCTTGGTAACCGGGACATCGGTTAACACTGAAGCTTTCTTT. Translating it yields CASSLVTGTSVNTEAFF.

The chain has TRBV28 and TRBJ1-1; 7 bases map to TRBD1. Germline trimming cut 4 bases from V and 0 bases from J; bases unmatched to any gene: 2. This CDR3 has 14 residues. Germline V gene data show CDR1 as MDHEN and CDR2 as SYDVKM. CDR3 bases: TGTGCCAGCAGTTCCGGACAGGTGAACACTGAAGCTTTCTTT. Translating it yields CASSSGQVNTEAFF.

The V and J genes are TRBV2 and TRBJ1-1; no clear D. CDR3 length equals 16 residues. V was trimmed by 10 bases and J by 1 base, leaving 22 bases between them. Germline CDR1 is SNHLY and CDR2 is FYNNEI. This CDR3 reads CATTALGRAANTEAFF. The CDR3, as DNA: TGTGCCACCACGGCTCTAGGCCGTGCAGCGAACACTGAAGCTTTCTTT.

This clone occurred a few times. J is TRBJ2-7 and V is TRBV10-3, with 8 bases identical to TRBD1. The trim removed 0 bases at V and 12 bases at J, leaving 7 bases unmatched. This CDR3 is built from 13 residues. Germline loops: CDR1 ENHRY, CDR2 SYGVKD. The CDR3 region is CAISESLDRERYF. CDR3 DNA sequence: TGTGCCATCAGTGAGTCGCTGGACAGGGAACGGTACTTC.

The gene calls are TRBV5-1 and TRBJ1-1; possible D gene TRBD1, 5 bases. This CDR3 comprises 14 residues. The germline V and J ends were trimmed by 4 bases and 4 bases, with 14 bases remaining between them. CDR1 is SGHRS, CDR2 YFSETQ, per germline. In nucleotides, the CDR3 is TGCGCCAGCAGCATCGGGGGTTCGGTCACTGAAGCTTTCTTT. Its translation: CASSIGGSVTEAFF. Complete variable domain (other parts from reference TRBV5-1 and TRBJ1-1): KAGVTQTPRYLIKTRGQQVTLSCSPISGHRSVSWYQQTPGQGLQFLFEYFSETQRNKGNFPGRFSGRQFSNSRSEMNVSTLELGDSALYLCASSIGGSVTEAFFGQGTRLTVV.

V gene TRBV19 combines with J gene TRBJ2-3; D is possibly TRBD2 (6 bases). The CDR3 covers 12 residues. Trimming removed 10 bases at V and 2 bases at J, with 10 bases between. Germline V gives CDR1 LNHDA, CDR2 SQIVND (reference sequence). The CDR3 region is CATEDYTDTQYF. DNA for the CDR3: TGTGCCACCGAGGACTACACAGATACGCAGTATTTT.

This chain connects TRBV5-1 to TRBJ2-1; 10 bases are shared with TRBD2. Germline V gives CDR1 SGHRS, CDR2 YFSETQ. This CDR3 is 15 amino acids long. V dropped 5 bases and J dropped 2; count of bases not matched to a gene: 4. As DNA, the CDR3 is TGCGCCAGCAGTTCGGGACTAGCGCCCTACAATGAGCAGTTCTTC. Amino acid sequence: CASSSGLAPYNEQFF.

J is TRBJ1-2 and V is TRBV10-3, with 8 bases matching TRBD1. V dropped 8 bases and J dropped 13; count of bases not matched to a gene: 12. The germline V gene has CDR1 ENHRY and CDR2 SYGVKD. The CDR3 extends over 12 amino acids. The CDR3 reads CAIEPRQGIATF. The CDR3 DNA sequence: TGTGCCATCGAACCGCGACAGGGGATTGCCACCTTC.

The chain recombines TRBV7-9 with TRBJ1-1; TRBD1 aligns across 9 bases. The CDR3 has 16 residues. V was pared by 6 bases and J by 0 bases, with 8 bases of the junction left unmatched. Germline-derived CDR1 and CDR2 are SEHNR and FQNEAQ (reference sequence). Here the CDR3 reads CASRDRGGGMNTEAFF. As DNA, the CDR3 is TGTGCCAGCAGGGACAGGGGTGGAGGCATGAACACTGAAGCTTTCTTT.

In this sample, this clone turned up once. The V call is TRBV7-9, the J call TRBJ2-3; TRBD1 is a possible D gene (6 bases). CDR3 length: 15 amino acids. Trimming removed 6 bases at V and 3 bases at J, with 16 bases between. The germline V gene encodes CDR1 SEHNR and CDR2 FQNEAQ (reference sequence). The CDR3 sequence is CASSLSQGETDTQYF. CDR3 DNA sequence: TGTGCCAGCAGTCTCTCACAGGGCGAGACAGATACGCAGTATTTT.

This sequence joins TRBV2 and TRBJ1-2; possibly TRBD1 for D (5 bases). Trimming took off 4 bases at V and 2 bases at J, with 14 bases between the two ends. Per the germline V gene, CDR1 is SNHLY and CDR2 is FYNNEI. This CDR3 is 15 amino acids long. CDR3 in amino acids: CASSVLREGNYGYTF. The CDR3 DNA sequence: TGTGCCAGCAGTGTGCTCAGGGAGGGAAACTATGGCTACACCTTC.

Only a few counts were recorded for this clone. The chain links TRBV14 to TRBJ2-3, with D tentatively TRBD1 (7 bases). The CDR3 sequence is 18 residues long. Germline V gives CDR1 SGHDN, CDR2 FVKESK. The V and J ends lost 1 base and 4 bases respectively, with 21 bases between them. The CDR3 DNA sequence: TGTGCCAGCAGCCAAGTTGTTCACCGCGGGACAGCGTCAGATACGCAGTATTTT. Protein sequence: CASSQVVHRGTASDTQYF.

The gene calls are TRBV5-4 and TRBJ2-3, with TRBD2 matching 8 bases. Germline assignment: CDR1 SGHNT and CDR2 YYREEE (reference sequence). This CDR3 has 16 amino acids. With 2 bases clipped from V and 3 bases from J, the junction kept 8 bases outside the gene matches. CDR3 sequence reads: CASSFGTSGTTDTQYF. CDR3 sequence (DNA): TGTGCCAGCAGCTTCGGAACTAGCGGTACGACAGATACGCAGTATTTT.

The chain combines TRBV28 with TRBJ2-1, with D uncertain. The ends were cut back, 1 base at V and 8 bases at J, with 9 bases in the middle. Germline V CDR1 and CDR2: MDHEN, SYDVKM. The CDR3 contains 13 residues. CDR3 region: CASSLFPRDEQFF. The CDR3 DNA follows: TGTGCCAGCAGTTTATTCCCCCGGGATGAGCAGTTCTTC.

This clone has more than one count but fewer than ten. The V call is TRBV5-1, the J call TRBJ1-1; the D gene is possibly TRBD1 (6 bases). The CDR3 runs 14 residues. Trimming pared 4 bases from V and 4 bases from J, leaving 14 bases between. The germline gives CDR1 SGHRS, CDR2 YFSETQ. CDR3 sequence reads: CASSPLGAGTEAFF. CDR3 DNA: TGCGCCAGCAGCCCGCTGGGGGCCGGCACTGAAGCTTTCTTT.